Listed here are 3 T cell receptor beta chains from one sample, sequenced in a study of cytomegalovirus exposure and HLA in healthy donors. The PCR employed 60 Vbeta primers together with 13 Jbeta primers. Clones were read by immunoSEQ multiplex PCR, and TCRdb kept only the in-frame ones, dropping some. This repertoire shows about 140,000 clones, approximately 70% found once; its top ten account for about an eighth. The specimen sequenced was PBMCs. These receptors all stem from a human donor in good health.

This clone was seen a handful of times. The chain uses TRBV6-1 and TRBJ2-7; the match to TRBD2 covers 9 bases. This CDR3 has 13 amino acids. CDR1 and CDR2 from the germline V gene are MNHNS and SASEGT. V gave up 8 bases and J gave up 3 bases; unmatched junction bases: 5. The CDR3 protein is CASWREGSYEQYF. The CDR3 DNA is TGTGCCAGCTGGCGGGAGGGGAGCTACGAGCAGTACTTC.

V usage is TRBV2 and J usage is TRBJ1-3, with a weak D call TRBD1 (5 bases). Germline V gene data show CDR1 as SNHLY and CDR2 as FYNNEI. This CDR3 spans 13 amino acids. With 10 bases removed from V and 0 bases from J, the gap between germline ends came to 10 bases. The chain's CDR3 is CAKTGSSGNTIYF. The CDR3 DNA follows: TGTGCCAAAACAGGTTCCTCTGGAAACACCATATATTTT.

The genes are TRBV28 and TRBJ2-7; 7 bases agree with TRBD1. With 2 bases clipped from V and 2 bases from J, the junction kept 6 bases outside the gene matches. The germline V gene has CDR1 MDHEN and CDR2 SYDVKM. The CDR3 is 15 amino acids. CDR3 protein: CASSLEDRRTYEQYF. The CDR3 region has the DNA TGTGCCAGCAGTTTAGAGGACAGGCGAACCTACGAGCAGTACTTC. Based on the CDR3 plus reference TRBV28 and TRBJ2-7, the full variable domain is DVKVTQSSRYLVKRTGEKVFLECVQDMDHENMFWYRQDPGLGLRLIYFSYDVKMKEKGDIPEGYSVSREKKERFSLILESASTNQTSMYLCASSLEDRRTYEQYFGPGTRLTVT.